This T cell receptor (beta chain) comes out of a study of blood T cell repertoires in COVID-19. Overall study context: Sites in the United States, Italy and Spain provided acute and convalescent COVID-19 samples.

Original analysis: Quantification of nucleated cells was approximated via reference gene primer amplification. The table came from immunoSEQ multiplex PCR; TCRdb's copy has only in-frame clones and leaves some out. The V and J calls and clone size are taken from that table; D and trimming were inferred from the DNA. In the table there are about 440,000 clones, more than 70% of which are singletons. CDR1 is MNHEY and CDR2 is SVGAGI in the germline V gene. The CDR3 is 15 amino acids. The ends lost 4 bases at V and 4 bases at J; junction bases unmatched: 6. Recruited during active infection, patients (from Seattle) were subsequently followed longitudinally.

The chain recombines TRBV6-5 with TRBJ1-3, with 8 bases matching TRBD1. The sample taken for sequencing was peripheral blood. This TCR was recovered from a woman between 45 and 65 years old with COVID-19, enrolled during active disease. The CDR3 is CASSSRTGPGNTIYF. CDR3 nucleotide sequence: TGTGCCAGCAGTTCTCGGACAGGGCCCGGAAACACCATATATTTT.